Listed below are T cell receptor beta chains from one sample, sequenced in a study of T cell responses to AZD1222 COVID-19 vaccine. Produced via immunoSEQ multiplex PCR; TCRdb's table is partial and in-frame only. The data contain more than 150,000 clones, 91% of them singletons. Sequencing was performed on peripheral blood, taken 28 days after the second AZD1222 dose. The receptors were sampled from an adult who received the AZD1222 COVID-19 vaccine. CDR3s include the opening cysteine and the closing phenylalanine or tryptophan. D genes are given only for firm matches. Not all rows give a size; the values are once, few, many and, for expanded clones, a class.

V,size,D,J,CDR3,DNA
TRBV28,NA,NA,TRBJ1-2,CASTGRQSYTF,TGTGCCAGCACCGGGCGGCAGTCGTACACCTTC
TRBV11-2,NA,NA,TRBJ1-1,CASSLDPGVNTEAFF,TGTGCCAGCAGCTTAGATCCAGGGGTGAACACTGAAGCTTTCTTT
TRBV5-5,NA,NA,TRBJ2-3,CASTNKGSPRVDTQYF,TGTGCCAGCACCAATAAGGGATCCCCGAGGGTGGATACGCAGTATTTT
TRBV12-5,NA,NA,TRBJ2-3,CASGLDSSDTQYF,TGTGCTAGTGGTTTGGACAGTTCAGATACGCAGTATTTT
TRBV5-8,NA,TRBD1,TRBJ1-5,CASSPGTELNQPQHF,TGTGCCAGCAGCCCCGGGACAGAACTAAATCAGCCCCAGCATTTT
TRBV10-2,NA,NA,TRBJ1-1,CASSDEGYTEAFF,TGCGCCAGCAGTGACGAGGGATACACTGAAGCTTTCTTT
TRBV5-1,NA,NA,TRBJ2-3,CASGTGTLRGTDTQYF,TGCGCCAGCGGAACCGGGACCCTTAGGGGCACAGATACGCAGTATTTT
TRBV19,NA,NA,TRBJ2-7,CASSIGGGAEEQYF,TGTGCCAGTAGCATTGGTGGGGGAGCGGAGGAGCAGTACTTC
TRBV19,NA,NA,TRBJ1-1,CATKGIQLWNTEAFF,TGTGCCACAAAGGGCATACAGCTGTGGAACACTGAAGCTTTCTTT
TRBV28,NA,NA,TRBJ1-1,CASSFGGDGNTEAFF,TGTGCCAGCAGTTTCGGAGGGGACGGAAACACTGAAGCTTTCTTT
TRBV9,once,NA,TRBJ2-1,CASSVGGSGNEQFF,TGTGCCAGCAGCGTAGGGGGCTCAGGCAATGAGCAGTTCTTC
TRBV7-3,NA,NA,TRBJ2-3,CASSLIPVGTDTQYF,TGTGCCAGCAGCTTAATCCCCGTCGGCACAGATACGCAGTATTTT
TRBV28,NA,NA,TRBJ1-5,CASSFMGGGQPQHF,TGTGCCAGCAGTTTTATGGGCGGAGGTCAGCCCCAGCATTTT
TRBV2,NA,NA,TRBJ2-4,CASSYEGQAKNIQYF,TGTGCCAGCAGTTACGAGGGGCAAGCCAAAAACATTCAGTACTTC
TRBV9,NA,NA,TRBJ2-3,CASSVAAGDTQYF,TGTGCCAGCAGCGTAGCGGCAGGTGATACGCAGTATTTT
TRBV20-1,NA,NA,TRBJ2-1,CSASPSGRGNEQFF,TGCAGTGCTAGTCCTAGCGGCAGGGGGAATGAGCAGTTCTTC
TRBV28,NA,NA,TRBJ2-3,CASSWGGDTQYF,TGTGCCAGCAGTTGGGGCGGGGATACGCAGTATTTT
TRBV7-3,NA,TRBD1,TRBJ2-7,CASSLRRTGAYEQYF,TGTGCCAGCAGCTTACGACGGACAGGGGCCTACGAGCAGTACTTC
TRBV7-2,NA,NA,TRBJ1-6,CASSLEEQSSYNSPLHF,TGTGCCAGCAGCTTAGAGGAACAGAGTTCCTATAATTCACCCCTCCACTTT
TRBV15,NA,NA,TRBJ1-3,CATSNLRGNGNTIYF,TGTGCCACCAGCAACCTAAGGGGGAATGGAAACACCATATATTTT
TRBV13,once,TRBD2,TRBJ2-7,CASSSLAVSSYEQYF,TGTGCCAGCAGCTCACTAGCGGTTAGCTCCTACGAGCAGTACTTC
TRBV11-3,NA,NA,TRBJ1-4,CASSWGQNEKLFF,TGTGCCAGCAGCTGGGGCCAGAATGAAAAACTGTTTTTT
TRBV11-2,NA,TRBD2,TRBJ2-2,CASSLLSGSANTGELFF,TGTGCCAGCAGCCTATTAAGCGGGAGCGCGAACACCGGGGAGCTGTTTTTT
TRBV5-6,NA,NA,TRBJ1-1,CASSGGLGAVDTEAFF,TGTGCCAGCAGCGGTGGATTAGGGGCGGTAGACACTGAAGCTTTCTTT
TRBV23-1,NA,TRBD2,TRBJ2-3,CASSQCPGLPYTDTQYF,TGCGCCAGCAGTCAATGTCCGGGACTACCGTACACAGATACGCAGTATTTT
TRBV21-1,NA,NA,TRBJ2-7,CASNRYKNLSYEQYF,TGTGCCAGCAATCGATACAAGAACCTCTCCTACGAGCAGTACTTC
TRBV7-3,NA,NA,TRBJ2-1,CASSFRARPPYNEQFF,TGTGCCAGCAGCTTTAGGGCCCGGCCGCCCTACAATGAGCAGTTCTTC
TRBV5-5,NA,NA,TRBJ1-1,CASSRSAGSTEAFF,TGTGCCAGCAGCCGATCCGCGGGGAGCACTGAAGCTTTCTTT
TRBV2,NA,NA,TRBJ1-3,CASSISGNTIYF,TGTGCCAGCAGCATCAGCGGAAACACCATATATTTT
TRBV24-1,once,TRBD1,TRBJ2-3,CATSDPRQGTDTQYF,TGTGCCACCAGTGACCCTAGACAGGGGACAGATACGCAGTATTTT
TRBV19,NA,NA,TRBJ1-5,CASSDGPEGIRGQPQHF,TGTGCCAGTAGTGACGGGCCCGAGGGGATCAGGGGTCAGCCCCAGCATTTT
TRBV3-1/TRBV3-2,NA,NA,TRBJ2-1,CASSSALYNEQFF,TGTGCCAGCAGTTCCGCGCTATACAATGAGCAGTTCTTC
TRBV18,NA,NA,TRBJ1-1,CASSRGMNTEAFF,TGTGCCAGCTCACGGGGTATGAACACTGAAGCTTTCTTT
TRBV3-1/TRBV3-2,NA,NA,TRBJ1-6,CASSPSGGESPLHF,TGTGCCAGCAGCCCTTCGGGGGGGGAATCACCCCTCCACTTT
TRBV5-6,NA,TRBD1,TRBJ1-2,CASSFGDRVDYGYTF,TGTGCCAGCAGCTTTGGTGACAGGGTTGACTATGGCTACACCTTC
TRBV7-9,NA,NA,TRBJ2-7,CASNGRHYEQYF,TGTGCCAGCAACGGTCGCCACTACGAGCAGTACTTC
TRBV2,NA,TRBD1,TRBJ1-1,CASSANRGTEAFF,TGTGCCAGCAGTGCAAACAGGGGGACTGAAGCTTTCTTT
TRBV6-5,once,NA,TRBJ1-2,CASSYTSDRNYGYTF,TGTGCCAGCAGTTACACCTCGGACCGTAACTATGGCTACACCTTC
TRBV25-1,once,NA,TRBJ1-3,CASSKGGDGGNTIYF,TGTGCCAGCAGTAAAGGGGGGGACGGTGGAAACACCATATATTTT
TRBV7-3,NA,TRBD1,TRBJ2-2,CASSLDRGDTGELFF,TGTGCCAGCAGCCTCGACAGGGGGGACACCGGGGAGCTGTTTTTT
TRBV12-5,NA,TRBD1,TRBJ2-3,CASGSRDRALLDTQYF,TGTGCTAGTGGTTCCCGGGACAGGGCTCTGCTGGATACGCAGTATTTT
TRBV5-6,NA,TRBD1,TRBJ1-4,CASSLAGPDRGTNEKLFF,TGTGCCAGCAGCTTGGCCGGTCCGGACAGGGGCACTAATGAAAAACTGTTTTTT
TRBV28,NA,NA,TRBJ1-2,CASREGSGYTF,TGTGCCAGCAGGGAGGGAAGTGGCTACACCTTC
TRBV5-1,once,TRBD1,TRBJ1-1,CASSPGTGGTEAFF,TGCGCCAGCAGCCCAGGGACAGGGGGCACTGAAGCTTTCTTT
TRBV10-2,once,TRBD2,TRBJ2-5,CASGWTSGQETQYF,TGCGCCAGCGGCTGGACTAGCGGGCAAGAGACCCAGTACTTC
TRBV4-3,NA,TRBD2,TRBJ2-7,CASSQEIPSGSYEQYF,TGCGCCAGCAGCCAAGAAATTCCTAGCGGGTCCTACGAGCAGTACTTC
TRBV28,NA,NA,TRBJ1-1,CASSLPGPNTEAFF,TGTGCCAGCAGTTTACCAGGGCCGAACACTGAAGCTTTCTTT
TRBV27,NA,NA,TRBJ1-1,CASSRLGMNTEAFF,TGTGCCAGCAGTAGGTTGGGGATGAACACTGAAGCTTTCTTT
TRBV28,NA,TRBD2,TRBJ2-5,CASSFVTAGGPEYF,TGTGCCAGCAGTTTTGTAACAGCGGGAGGGCCGGAGTACTTC
TRBV7-6,NA,NA,TRBJ2-6,CASSFPTTQDSSGANVLTF,TGTGCCAGCAGCTTCCCTACCACACAAGATAGCTCTGGGGCCAACGTCCTGACTTTC
TRBV19,NA,NA,TRBJ2-5,CASSNPRRETQYF,TGTGCCAGTAGTAACCCGAGAAGAGAGACCCAGTACTTC
TRBV4-1,once,NA,TRBJ1-4,CASSQVNLVGYEKLFF,TGCGCCAGCAGCCAAGTAAACTTAGTAGGTTATGAAAAACTGTTTTTT
TRBV3-1/TRBV3-2,NA,NA,TRBJ2-7,CASSPGDWTVSSYEQYF,TGTGCCAGCAGCCCAGGGGATTGGACAGTGAGCTCCTACGAGCAGTACTTC
TRBV20-1,NA,NA,TRBJ2-1,CSARSNEQFF,TGCAGTGCTAGAAGCAATGAGCAGTTCTTC
TRBV19,NA,TRBD1,TRBJ2-5,CASSTGQGSGETQYF,TGTGCCAGTAGTACGGGACAGGGCTCGGGAGAGACCCAGTACTTC
TRBV15,NA,TRBD1,TRBJ1-5,CATSRGQAHYQPQHF,TGTGCCACCAGCAGGGGACAGGCACACTATCAGCCCCAGCATTTT
TRBV3-1/TRBV3-2,few,NA,TRBJ1-2,CASSHRGAGYTF,TGTGCCAGCAGCCATAGAGGGGCCGGCTACACCTTC
TRBV20-1,NA,NA,TRBJ1-5,CSASDRGWNQPQHF,TGCAGTGCTAGTGATAGGGGGTGGAATCAGCCCCAGCATTTT
TRBV12-3/TRBV12-4,NA,NA,TRBJ1-2,CASSLGANYGYTF,TGTGCCAGCAGTTTGGGGGCTAACTATGGCTACACCTTC
TRBV14,NA,TRBD1,TRBJ2-4,CASSQPQGTANIQYF,TGTGCCAGCAGCCAACCACAGGGGACCGCAAACATTCAGTACTTC